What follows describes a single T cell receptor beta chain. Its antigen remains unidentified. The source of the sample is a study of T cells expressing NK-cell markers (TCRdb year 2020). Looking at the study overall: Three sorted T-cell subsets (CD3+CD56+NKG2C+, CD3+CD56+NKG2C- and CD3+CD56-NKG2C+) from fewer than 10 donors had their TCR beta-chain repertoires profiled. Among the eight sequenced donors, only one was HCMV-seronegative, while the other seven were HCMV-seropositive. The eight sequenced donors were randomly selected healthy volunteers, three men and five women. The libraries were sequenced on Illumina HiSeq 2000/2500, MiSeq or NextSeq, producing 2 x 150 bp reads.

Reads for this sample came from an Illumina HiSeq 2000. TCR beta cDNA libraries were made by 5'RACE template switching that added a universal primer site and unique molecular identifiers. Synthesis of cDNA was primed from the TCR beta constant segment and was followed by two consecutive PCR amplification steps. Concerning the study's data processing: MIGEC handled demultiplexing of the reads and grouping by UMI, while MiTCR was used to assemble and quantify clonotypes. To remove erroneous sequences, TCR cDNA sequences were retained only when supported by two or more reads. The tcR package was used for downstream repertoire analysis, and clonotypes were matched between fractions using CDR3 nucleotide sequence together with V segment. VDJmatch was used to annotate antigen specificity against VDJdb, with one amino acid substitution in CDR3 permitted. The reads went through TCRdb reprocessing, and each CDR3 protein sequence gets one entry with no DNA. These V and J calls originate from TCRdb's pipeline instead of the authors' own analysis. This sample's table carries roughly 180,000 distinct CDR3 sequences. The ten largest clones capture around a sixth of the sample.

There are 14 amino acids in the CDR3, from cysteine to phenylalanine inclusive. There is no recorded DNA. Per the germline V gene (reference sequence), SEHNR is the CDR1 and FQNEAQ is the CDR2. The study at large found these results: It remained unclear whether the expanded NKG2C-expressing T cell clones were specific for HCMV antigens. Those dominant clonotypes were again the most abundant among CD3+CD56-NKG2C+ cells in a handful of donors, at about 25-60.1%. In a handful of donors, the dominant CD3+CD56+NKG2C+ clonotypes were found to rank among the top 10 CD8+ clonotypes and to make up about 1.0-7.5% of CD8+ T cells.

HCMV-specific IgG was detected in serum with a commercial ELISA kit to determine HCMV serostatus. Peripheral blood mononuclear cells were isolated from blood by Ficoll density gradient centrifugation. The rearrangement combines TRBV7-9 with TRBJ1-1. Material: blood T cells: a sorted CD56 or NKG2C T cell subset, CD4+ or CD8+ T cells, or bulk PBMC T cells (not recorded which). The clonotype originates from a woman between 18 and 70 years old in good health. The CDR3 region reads CASSLSSENTEAFF.